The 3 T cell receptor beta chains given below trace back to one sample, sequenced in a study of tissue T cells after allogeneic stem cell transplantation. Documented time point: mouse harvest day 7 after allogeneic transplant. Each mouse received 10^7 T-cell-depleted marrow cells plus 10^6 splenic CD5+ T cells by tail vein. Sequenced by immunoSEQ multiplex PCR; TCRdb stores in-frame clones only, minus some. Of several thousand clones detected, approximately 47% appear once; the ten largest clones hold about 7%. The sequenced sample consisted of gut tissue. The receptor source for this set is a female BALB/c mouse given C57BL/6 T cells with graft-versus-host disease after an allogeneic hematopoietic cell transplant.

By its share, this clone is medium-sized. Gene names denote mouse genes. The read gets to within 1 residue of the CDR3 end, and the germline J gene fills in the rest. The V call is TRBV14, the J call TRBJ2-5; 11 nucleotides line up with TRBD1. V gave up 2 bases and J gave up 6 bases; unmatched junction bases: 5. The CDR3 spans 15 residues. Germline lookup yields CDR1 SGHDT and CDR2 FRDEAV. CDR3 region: CASSLEDRGLDTQYF. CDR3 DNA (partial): TGTGCCAGCAGTTTAGAGGACAGGGGGCTCGACACCCAGTAC. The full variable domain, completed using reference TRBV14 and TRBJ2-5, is EAGVTQSPRYAVLQEGQAVSFWCDPISGHDTLYWYQQPRDQGPQLLVYFRDEAVIDNSQLPSDRFSAVRPKGTNSTLKIQSAKQGDTATYLCASSLEDRGLDTQYFGPGTRLLVL.

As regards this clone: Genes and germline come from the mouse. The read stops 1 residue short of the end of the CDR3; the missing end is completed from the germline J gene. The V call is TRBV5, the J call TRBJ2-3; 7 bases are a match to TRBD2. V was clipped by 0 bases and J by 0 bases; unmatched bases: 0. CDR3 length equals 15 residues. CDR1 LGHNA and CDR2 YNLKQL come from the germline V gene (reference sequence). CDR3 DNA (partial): TGTGCCAGCAGCCAAGAGGGGGGGAGTGCAGAAACGCTGTAT. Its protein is CASSQEGGSAETLY. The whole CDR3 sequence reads CASSQEGGSAETLYF.

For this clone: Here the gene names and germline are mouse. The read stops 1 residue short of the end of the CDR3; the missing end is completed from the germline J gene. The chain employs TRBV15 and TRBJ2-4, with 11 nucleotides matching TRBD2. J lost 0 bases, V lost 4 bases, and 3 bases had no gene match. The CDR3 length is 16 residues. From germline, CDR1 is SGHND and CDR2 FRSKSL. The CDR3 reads CASSSGTGGSQNTLYF. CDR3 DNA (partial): TGTGCCAGCAGTTCCGGGACTGGGGGTAGTCAAAACACCTTGTAC.